Sequencing of this T cell receptor (beta chain) was carried out in a study of regulatory T cells in long-lasting Graves disease. The CDR3 length is 14 residues. Germline CDR1 reads SGHTA; CDR2 reads FQGNSA. V lost 5 bases and J 7 bases, leaving 15 bases between the germline ends. CDR3 regions were amplified by Arm-PCR using iRepertoire HTBI primers to build TCR beta libraries. Each CDR3 protein is one row after TCRdb ran MiXCR on the multiplex PCR reads. The top ten hold roughly 28% of the sample, which has about 450,000 distinct CDR3 sequences, less than 25% seen once. The time point denotes: persistent/refractory GD, antithyroid drugs over 5 years with positive TRAb. Extracted RNA from PBMCs served as the source of the TCR library. This clonotype turned up a few times. Its antigen is unknown. Broader study findings: Relative to new patients (roughly 970), persistent patients exhibited greater sharing of public clonotypes (around 2,800). TRBV28 was favored in persistent disease, as were TRBJ1-2 and TRBJ2-5.

The TCR sequence derives from a female donor with Graves disease. The source material was peripheral blood mononuclear cells (PBMCs), sampled when the disease was refractory, from a patient treated with antithyroid drugs. This chain uses TRBV7-2 with TRBJ2-4; D not certain. CDR3: CASSRSAVVNIQYF. CDR3 sequence (DNA): TGTGCCAGCAGCCGCAGCGCCGTGGTGAACATTCAGTACTTC.